This T cell receptor (beta chain) comes out of a study of blood T cell repertoires in COVID-19. This table comes from immunoSEQ multiplex PCR, and its TCRdb copy is limited to in-frame clones, with some not included. The table shows a few hundred thousand clones, with 85% to 90% occurring only once. J lost 2 bases, V lost 5 bases, and 10 bases had no gene match. CDR1 and CDR2 from the germline V gene are GTSNPN and SVGIG (reference sequence). CDR3 length equals 15 residues. This rearrangement joins TRBV30 to TRBJ2-3, with 7 bases aligning to TRBD1. The clonotype comes from a man younger than 45 who had recovered from COVID-19. What was sequenced was PBMCs or T cells enriched from blood (not recorded which). In nucleotides, the CDR3 is TGTGCCTGGTTTCCCTCGGGACAGACCACAGATACGCAGTATTTT. It specifies CAWFPSGQTTDTQYF.